This T cell receptor beta chain was profiled in a study of blood T cell repertoires in COVID-19. Participant-reported clinical history was the basis for cohort assignment. V lost 3 bases to trimming and J lost 2 bases, with 22 bases between them. The CDR3 sequence is 18 residues long. Germline V CDR1 and CDR2: SGDLS, YYNGEE. Authors' methods: Estimation of nucleated cell counts was performed using reference gene primer amplification. The data were produced by immunoSEQ multiplex PCR, yet TCRdb's version contains in-frame clones alone and is incomplete. V, J and clone size are taken as reported in that table, and D and trimming were inferred from the DNA itself. The data hold 300,000 to 350,000 clones, with 87% observed a single time.

V and J are TRBV9 and TRBJ2-3; TRBD2 might be the D (6 bases). The sequenced sample was PBMCs or T cells enriched from blood (not recorded which). This clonotype originated in a woman under 40 who had recovered from COVID-19. CDR3: CASSASRGGGRVTDTQYF. Here the CDR3 DNA reads TGTGCCAGCAGCGCTTCGAGGGGAGGCGGTCGGGTCACAGATACGCAGTATTTT.